The 20 T cell receptor beta chains listed next were all sequenced from one sample in a study of blood T cell repertoires in COVID-19. Profiled with immunoSEQ multiplex PCR; TCRdb holds only in-frame clones, not every one. Of about 180,000 clones in the sample, about 90% were seen once. The sample comprised PBMCs or T cells enriched from blood (not recorded which). The receptors here all came from a woman aged 18-29 years who had recovered from COVID-19.

The J gene is TRBJ1-2, the V gene TRBV19; a possible D gene is TRBD1 (5 bases). Trimming shortened V by 5 bases and J by 4 bases, and 17 bases separated the two germline ends. The CDR3 has 15 amino acids. Germline V gene data show CDR1 as LNHDA and CDR2 as SQIVND (reference sequence). The CDR3 loop is CASSPGVSLSYGYTF. The CDR3, as DNA: TGTGCCAGTAGTCCGGGGGTATCCCTATCCTATGGCTACACCTTC.

The chain links TRBV10-3 to TRBJ1-1; 7 bases are shared with TRBD1. The J segment lost 0 bases and the V segment lost 5 bases, leaving 15 bases of the junction unmatched. The CDR3 spans 18 residues. Germline V gives CDR1 ENHRY, CDR2 SYGVKD. The CDR3 bases are TGTGCCATCAGTCCGAGGGGGGCAGGGGGAGAAATGAACACTGAAGCTTTCTTT. Encoded protein: CAISPRGAGGEMNTEAFF.

The genes are TRBV5-1 and TRBJ2-5, with 7 bases lining up with TRBD1. The junction had 7 bases not matched to a gene; V was cut back by 4 bases and J by 4 bases. The CDR3 consists of 14 residues. Germline V gene sequence: CDR1 SGHRS, CDR2 YFSETQ. CDR3 loop: CASSQDRVGETQYF. DNA for the CDR3: TGCGCCAGCAGCCAAGACAGGGTAGGAGAGACCCAGTACTTC. Based on the CDR3 plus reference TRBV5-1 and TRBJ2-5, the full variable domain is KAGVTQTPRYLIKTRGQQVTLSCSPISGHRSVSWYQQTPGQGLQFLFEYFSETQRNKGNFPGRFSGRQFSNSRSEMNVSTLELGDSALYLCASSQDRVGETQYFGPGTRLLVL.

The V and J genes are TRBV3-1 (or the pseudogene TRBV3-2) and TRBJ2-1; D is possibly TRBD2 (7 bases). V lost 5 bases and J 4 bases, leaving 18 bases between the germline ends. Germline assignment: CDR1 LGHDT and CDR2 YNNKEL (reference sequence). The CDR3 loop spans 16 amino acids. The CDR3 DNA is TGTGCCAGCAGCTCCACGGGGGCGGGGGAGTACAATGAGCAGTTCTTC. Its translation is CASSSTGAGEYNEQFF.

This clone was seen only a few times. The chain uses TRBV10-3 and TRBJ1-1; D is uncertain. This CDR3 has 12 residues. Per germline, CDR1 ENHRY and CDR2 SYGVKD. The CDR3 DNA reads TGTGCATCCTGGGCAGAGAACACTGAAGCTTTCTTT. Protein sequence: CASWAENTEAFF.

The chain carries TRBV28 and TRBJ2-5, with 7 bases aligning to TRBD1. Germline V gives CDR1 MDHEN, CDR2 SYDVKM. The CDR3 runs 14 residues. V was clipped by 8 bases and J by 4 bases; unmatched bases: 10. CDR3 sequence reads: CASAAPTGLETQYF. The CDR3 nucleotides read TGTGCCAGCGCCGCACCGACAGGGTTAGAGACCCAGTACTTC.

The chain combines TRBV19 with TRBJ2-2; 7 nucleotides line up with TRBD2. Germline V gene sequence: CDR1 LNHDA, CDR2 SQIVND (reference sequence). The junction had 16 bases not matched to a gene; V was cut back by 10 bases and J by 5 bases. This CDR3 is 16 amino acids long. The CDR3 DNA follows: TGTGCCACCCACGTATTTGGACTAGGCGGGACCGGGGAGCTGTTTTTT. Protein sequence: CATHVFGLGGTGELFF.

There are a few counts of this clone. The chain has TRBV21-1 and TRBJ1-2; whether TRBD1, the table's D call, matches the DNA was not checked. TRBV21-1 is assigned pseudogene status. The CDR3 has 14 residues. The DNA of the CDR3 is TGTGCCAGCAGCGGGCGACTCTTCTGGGGCGGCTACACCTTC. It translates to CASSGRLFWGGYTF.

The chain combines TRBV20-1 with TRBJ2-2, with D perhaps TRBD1 (6 bases). Germline V gene lookup returns CDR1 DFQATT and CDR2 SNEGSKA (reference sequence). V lost 3 bases to trimming and J lost 2 bases, with 10 bases between them. The CDR3 contains 14 residues. CDR3 bases: TGCAGTGCTAGTAGCAGGGGAAACACCGGGGAGCTGTTTTTT. Amino acids: CSASSRGNTGELFF.

Regarding this clone: The junction and the germline gene differ at one end; a read error may be behind it. The V gene is TRBV7-7, the J gene TRBJ2-2; D remains ambiguous. The CDR3 is 16 amino acids. In germline, CDR1 is SSHAT, CDR2 FNYEAQ (reference sequence). CDR3 loop: CASSLLPGPNTGELFF. CDR3 DNA: TGTGCTAGCAGCTTATTGCCTGGGCCCAACACCGGGGAGCTGTTTTTT.

There are a few counts of this clone. V is TRBV9 and J is TRBJ2-1; 7 bases align to TRBD2. The CDR3 extends over 15 amino acids. Unmatched junction bases numbered 5, after V lost 0 bases and J lost 5 bases. The germline V gene has CDR1 SGDLS and CDR2 YYNGEE. CDR3 in DNA: TGTGCCAGCAGCGTAGATTCTAGCGGAAACAATGAGCAGTTCTTC. Protein sequence: CASSVDSSGNNEQFF.

The genes are TRBV30 and TRBJ2-1, with 12 bases identical to TRBD2. With 0 bases clipped from V and 5 bases from J, the junction kept 5 bases outside the gene matches. There are 16 residues in the CDR3. Germline values: CDR1 GTSNPN, CDR2 SVGIG (reference sequence). CDR3 sequence reads: CAWSVRTSGTNNEQFF. The CDR3 DNA reads TGTGCCTGGAGTGTACGGACTAGCGGGACGAACAATGAGCAGTTCTTC.

The V call is TRBV27, the J call TRBJ1-4; D is possibly TRBD1 (5 bases). V was trimmed by 3 bases and J by 6 bases, leaving 11 bases between them. This CDR3 region has 14 residues. Germline values: CDR1 MNHEY, CDR2 SMNVEV (reference sequence). CDR3 nucleotide sequence: TGTGCCAGCAGTTTTGTGGGGGGGGATGAAAAACTGTTTTTT. Translation: CASSFVGGDEKLFF.

This rearrangement joins TRBV28 to TRBJ1-1; D is uncertain. The CDR3 length is 13 residues. The V end was cut by 7 bases, the J end by 1 base, with 10 bases between. Germline loops: CDR1 MDHEN, CDR2 SYDVKM. CDR3 loop: CASTLAGNTEAFF. The DNA of the CDR3 is TGTGCCAGCACCCTAGCGGGGAACACTGAAGCTTTCTTT. Together with reference TRBV28 and TRBJ1-1, the CDR3 gives the full variable domain: DVKVTQSSRYLVKRTGEKVFLECVQDMDHENMFWYRQDPGLGLRLIYFSYDVKMKEKGDIPEGYSVSREKKERFSLILESASTNQTSMYLCASTLAGNTEAFFGQGTRLTVV.

V and J are TRBV27 and TRBJ2-7; 7 bases are shared with TRBD1. CDR1 and CDR2 (germline): MNHEY, SMNVEV (reference sequence). CDR3 length equals 13 residues. The V and J ends lost 3 bases and 5 bases, in that order; junction bases with no gene match: 4. CDR3 nucleotides: TGTGCCAGCAGTTTGGGGACAGCAAACGAGCAGTACTTC. Protein product: CASSLGTANEQYF.

The V gene is TRBV7-2, the J gene TRBJ2-7, with D maybe TRBD2 (6 bases). Deletions cut 5 bases from V and 7 bases from J, with 24 bases between. Germline CDR1 SGHTA, CDR2 FQGNSA. The CDR3 is made up of 16 amino acids. CDR3 nucleotide sequence: TGTGCCAGCAGCGCCGTCAGACAGATGGGCGCGGGGGAGCAGTACTTC. Residues: CASSAVRQMGAGEQYF.

The rearrangement links TRBV7-6 to TRBJ2-1; 9 bases match TRBD2. CDR1 and CDR2 from the germline V gene are SGHVS and FNYEAQ. The CDR3 is made up of 15 amino acids. Trimming removed 3 bases from V and 6 bases from J; junction bases left unmatched: 6. CDR3 in DNA: TGTGCCAGCAGCTTTACTAGCGGGTGGGGCAATGAGCAGTTCTTC. It codes for CASSFTSGWGNEQFF.

This clone was counted only a few times. The gene calls are TRBV6-4 and TRBJ2-3, with 11 bases fitting TRBD2. Trimming took 5 bases from V and 4 from J; bases not matched to a gene: 5. The CDR3 is 15 residues long. Germline assignment: CDR1 MRHNA and CDR2 SNTAGT. CDR3 amino acids: CASSQTSGSPDTQYF. CDR3 in DNA: TGTGCCAGCAGTCAAACTAGCGGGAGCCCAGATACGCAGTATTTT.

V is TRBV2 and J is TRBJ1-2, with 8 bases aligning to TRBD1. CDR1 and CDR2 from the germline V gene are SNHLY and FYNNEI. Trimming took 6 bases from V and 7 from J; bases not matched to a gene: 10. The CDR3 has 14 residues. CDR3 amino acids: CASRTTGVRGGYTF. In nucleotides, the CDR3 is TGTGCCAGCAGAACGACAGGGGTGAGGGGTGGCTACACCTTC. The variable domain in full, with the rest retrieved from reference TRBV2 and TRBJ1-2, is EPEVTQTPSHQVTQMGQEVILRCVPISNHLYFYWYRQILGQKVEFLVSFYNNEISEKSEIFDDQFSVERPDGSNFTLKIRSTKLEDSAMYFCASRTTGVRGGYTFGSGTRLTVV.

V and J are TRBV4-1 and TRBJ2-5; the match to TRBD1 covers 8 bases. This CDR3 region has 15 residues. The germline CDR1 and CDR2 sequences are MGHRA and YSYEKL. The ends lost 4 bases at V and 5 bases at J; junction bases unmatched: 9. CDR3 sequence reads: CASSPAGGLGETQYF. In DNA, the CDR3 is TGCGCCAGCAGCCCAGCAGGGGGCTTAGGGGAGACCCAGTACTTC.